This TCR beta chain was retrieved from a study of blood T cell repertoires in COVID-19. Generated by immunoSEQ multiplex PCR, the TCRdb table keeps only in-frame clones and is missing some. The data hold 30,000 to 45,000 clones, with about 88% observed a single time. The germline gives CDR1 SGHTA, CDR2 FQGNSA. There are 16 residues in the CDR3. The V and J ends lost 5 bases and 0 bases, in that order; junction bases with no gene match: 7. The rearrangement links TRBV7-2 to TRBJ2-3, with 8 positions matching TRBD2. Sequencing was performed on peripheral blood. The sequence was collected from a man between 60 and 75 years old with active COVID-19. The CDR3 sequence is CASSTSGRPSTDTQYF. The CDR3 DNA follows: TGTGCCAGCAGCACCAGCGGGAGACCTAGCACAGATACGCAGTATTTT.